The 32 T cell receptor beta chains below were found in one sample sequenced in a study of siplizumab effects on memory and regulatory T cells. Assay: immunoSEQ multiplex PCR; the TCRdb copy retains only in-frame clones and omits some. This sample yields 95,000 to 100,000 clones, of which 80% to 95% are seen a single time; 12% belongs to the top ten. The sample consisted of non-Treg CD4+ T cells sorted from blood. The receptors stem from a human donor in good health.

The chain links TRBV5-1 to TRBJ2-3; D perhaps matches TRBD2 (6 bases). The CDR3 sequence is 13 residues long. The germline V gene encodes CDR1 SGHRS and CDR2 YFSETQ. The V and J ends lost 0 bases and 14 bases respectively, with 16 bases between them. CDR3 residues: CASSLDVGRRRYF. The CDR3 nucleotides read TGCGCCAGCAGCTTGGACGTGGGGAGGAGGAGGTATTTT.

The rearrangement joins TRBV7-9 to TRBJ2-7, with D perhaps matching TRBD1 or TRBD2 (6 bases each). Trimming shortened V by 1 base and J by 2 bases, and 9 bases separated the two germline ends. This CDR3 region has 14 residues. CDR1 is SEHNR and CDR2 is FQNEAQ in the germline V gene (reference sequence). The CDR3 coding sequence is TGTGCCAGCAGCTTAGGAGGGGGGCCCTACGAGCAGTACTTC. Amino acid sequence: CASSLGGGPYEQYF. Filled out from reference TRBV7-9 and TRBJ2-7, the complete variable domain reads DTGVSQNPRHKITKRGQNVTFRCDPISEHNRLYWYRQTLGQGPEFLTYFQNEAQLEKSRLLSDRFSAERPKGSFSTLEIQRTEQGDSAMYLCASSLGGGPYEQYFGPGTRLTVT.

This rearrangement joins TRBV29-1 to TRBJ1-3; 9 bases agree with TRBD1. CDR1 and CDR2 from the germline V gene are SQVTM and ANQGSEA. Losses at the gene ends were 6 bases for V and 4 bases for J; bases not matched to a gene: 4. The CDR3 runs 13 residues. CDR3 protein: CSVTGQGGNTIYF. Here the CDR3 DNA reads TGCAGCGTAACGGGACAGGGCGGAAACACCATATATTTT.

This clone was counted between two and nine times. The CDR3 sequence is CASSPPDRLGQAFF. The CDR3 nucleotides are TGTGCCAGCTCACCACCGGACAGGCTGGGACAAGCTTTCTTT. J is TRBJ1-1 and V is TRBV18; 7 nucleotides match TRBD1. In germline, CDR1 is KGHSH, CDR2 LQKENI. Unmatched junction bases numbered 7, after V lost 0 bases and J lost 9 bases. There are 14 residues in the CDR3.

The rearrangement joins TRBV6-5 to TRBJ2-7; TRBD2 matches 7 bases. Germline CDR1 and CDR2: MNHEY and SVGAGI. The CDR3 loop spans 13 amino acids. Unmatched junction bases numbered 10, after V lost 8 bases and J lost 6 bases. The DNA for the CDR3 is TGTGCCAGCCGACGAAGGAGGGAGGGCGAGCAGTACTTC. Protein: CASRRRREGEQYF.

The chain employs TRBV19 and TRBJ1-5; D is unresolved. Trimming took 4 bases from V and 4 from J, leaving 14 bases between them. CDR1 LNHDA and CDR2 SQIVND come from the germline V gene (reference sequence). This CDR3 region has 15 residues. The chain's CDR3 is CASSKGGYNNQPQHF. The DNA for the CDR3 is TGTGCCAGTAGTAAGGGCGGTTACAATAATCAGCCCCAGCATTTT.

This clone is a singleton in its sample. This chain connects TRBV5-1 to TRBJ1-3; 7 bases are shared with TRBD1. Losses at the gene ends were 4 bases for V and 2 bases for J; bases not matched to a gene: 3. The CDR3 covers 14 residues. Germline loops: CDR1 SGHRS, CDR2 YFSETQ. CDR3 loop: CASSGDRAGNTIYF. The DNA of the CDR3 is TGCGCCAGCAGCGGTGACAGGGCTGGAAACACCATATATTTT.

V is TRBV5-1 and J is TRBJ1-1; TRBD1 agrees at 10 bases. Unmatched junction bases numbered 13, after V lost 4 bases and J lost 4 bases. From germline, CDR1 is SGHRS and CDR2 YFSETQ. CDR3 length: 17 amino acids. The CDR3 is CASSPRGTGAGPTEAFF. In DNA, the CDR3 is TGCGCCAGCAGCCCGAGAGGGACAGGGGCCGGTCCCACTGAAGCTTTCTTT.

This clone appeared once. The CDR3 reads CASTRRAGVDTGELFF. CDR3 bases: TGTGCCAGCACCCGGCGAGCGGGAGTTGACACCGGGGAGCTGTTTTTT. The chain links TRBV7-9 to TRBJ2-2; TRBD2 matches at 8 bases. CDR3 length: 16 amino acids. With V trimmed by 7 bases and J by 3 bases, 10 bases remained unmatched. Germline CDR1 is SEHNR and CDR2 is FQNEAQ (reference sequence).

This chain links TRBV4-1 with TRBJ2-4; D remains ambiguous. This CDR3 has 12 residues. From germline, CDR1 is MGHRA and CDR2 YSYEKL. Trimming took off 4 bases at V and 9 bases at J, with 10 bases between the two ends. The CDR3 loop is CASSPGAAIQYF. In DNA, the CDR3 is TGCGCCAGCAGCCCTGGCGCGGCCATTCAGTACTTC.

This clone was seen a single time. The rearrangement links TRBV9 to TRBJ2-3; D call uncertain. Trimming cost V 4 bases and J 1 base, with 16 bases left between them. Germline V CDR1 and CDR2: SGDLS, YYNGEE. The CDR3 runs 16 residues. CDR3 residues: CASSRSTGQGTDTQYF. Written as DNA, the CDR3 is TGTGCCAGCAGCAGAAGCACCGGGCAGGGCACAGATACGCAGTATTTT.

V and J are TRBV19 and TRBJ2-5; perhaps TRBD1 as D (5 bases). The CDR3 spans 14 residues. Trimming took 5 bases from V and 1 from J, leaving 11 bases between them. CDR1 is LNHDA, CDR2 SQIVND, per germline (reference sequence). CDR3 loop: CASSPRTSQETQYF. CDR3 sequence (DNA): TGTGCCAGTAGTCCTCGGACATCCCAAGAGACCCAGTACTTC.

The chain links TRBV7-2 to TRBJ2-5, with TRBD2 matching over 12 bases. The CDR3 spans 15 residues. The ends lost 4 bases at V and 5 bases at J; junction bases unmatched: 5. Germline V lookup: CDR1 SGHTA, CDR2 FQGNSA. The CDR3 nucleotides are TGTGCCAGCAGCTCGACTAGCGGGAGAGTTGAGACCCAGTACTTC. Protein sequence: CASSSTSGRVETQYF.

This chain links TRBV27 with TRBJ1-2; D uncertain. Trimming took 5 bases from V and 2 from J, leaving 15 bases between them. The CDR3 covers 15 residues. Germline lookup yields CDR1 MNHEY and CDR2 SMNVEV (reference sequence). CDR3 residues: CASSPNLSQNYGYTF. For the CDR3, the DNA is TGTGCCAGCAGTCCAAATCTGTCGCAAAACTATGGCTACACCTTC.

This clone was counted a few times. CDR3 in amino acids: CASSLVSGRTGELFF. The CDR3 nucleotides are TGTGCCAGCAGCTTAGTTAGCGGGAGAACCGGGGAGCTGTTTTTT. V usage is TRBV7-8 and J usage is TRBJ2-2, with 9 bases aligning to TRBD2. CDR1 is SGHVS and CDR2 is FQNEAQ in the germline V gene. The CDR3 is 15 residues long. J gave up 5 bases and V 1 base, and 2 bases lay outside the gene matches.

This sequence joins TRBV5-6 and TRBJ2-1; D perhaps matches TRBD2 (6 bases). The CDR3 has 16 amino acids. The V end was cut by 3 bases, the J end by 1 base, with 14 bases between. The germline gives CDR1 SGHDT, CDR2 YYEEEE. CDR3 DNA: TGTGCCAGCAGCTGGCCCGGGACTGAGTCCTACAATGAGCAGTTCTTC. Residues: CASSWPGTESYNEQFF.

The rearrangement joins TRBV2 to TRBJ1-2; perhaps TRBD1 as D (6 bases). Germline-derived CDR1 and CDR2 are SNHLY and FYNNEI. The CDR3 spans 16 residues. Trimming removed 6 bases at V and 5 bases at J, with 22 bases between. CDR3 DNA sequence: TGTGCCAGCAGGAGAACCTTACTGGGGGCGGAGTATGGCTACACCTTC. This codes for CASRRTLLGAEYGYTF.

This chain joins TRBV6-5 and TRBJ2-5, with D possibly being TRBD2 (6 bases). This CDR3 contains 14 residues. V was pared by 4 bases and J by 3 bases, with 12 bases between. Germline values: CDR1 MNHEY, CDR2 SVGAGI. The CDR3 spells CASSSVTGEETQYF. CDR3 nucleotides: TGTGCCAGCAGTTCCGTGACGGGGGAAGAGACCCAGTACTTC.

The chain recombines TRBV11-3 with TRBJ2-7, with 8 bases identical to TRBD2. With 1 base clipped from V and 4 bases from J, the junction kept 6 bases outside the gene matches. There are 15 residues in the CDR3. Germline CDR1 reads SGHNT; CDR2 reads YENEEA. The CDR3 region has the DNA TGTGCCAGCAGCTTAGCCCAGCGGGAGAGATACGAGCAGTACTTC. As protein: CASSLAQRERYEQYF.

This chain uses TRBV5-5 with TRBJ2-3; D possibly corresponds to TRBD1 (5 bases). V was cut by 6 bases and J by 0 bases, with 11 bases left in between. Per the germline V gene, CDR1 is SGHKS and CDR2 is YYEKEE (reference sequence). This CDR3 has 14 residues. The CDR3 DNA follows: TGTGCCAGCACGGAAGGGGCGAGCACAGATACGCAGTATTTT. It encodes CASTEGASTDTQYF.

This chain uses TRBV19 with TRBJ2-2; 7 nucleotides match TRBD1. The CDR3 covers 15 residues. Germline CDR1 and CDR2: LNHDA and SQIVND (reference sequence). After removal of 5 bases from V and 5 bases from J, the junction contained 8 bases not matched to a gene. The CDR3 region is CASSHRGGRTGELFF. For the CDR3, the DNA is TGTGCCAGTAGTCACAGGGGCGGTCGGACCGGGGAGCTGTTTTTT.

The V gene is TRBV20-1, the J gene TRBJ1-1; no clear D. The CDR3 is made up of 10 amino acids. Germline CDR1 DFQATT, CDR2 SNEGSKA (reference sequence). Trimming removed 6 bases at V and 8 bases at J, with 10 bases between. Here the CDR3 DNA reads TGCAGTGCCGCGCTCCGGGAAGCTTTCTTT. Amino acids: CSAALREAFF.

This CDR3 reads CASSLRDGGTGELFF. CDR3 sequence (DNA): TGTGCCAGCAGCTTGAGGGACGGGGGAACCGGGGAGCTGTTTTTT. This sequence joins TRBV6-1 and TRBJ2-2; D might be TRBD2 (6 bases). CDR1 and CDR2 (germline): MNHNS, SASEGT. This CDR3 spans 15 amino acids. Trimming removed 6 bases from V and 5 bases from J, with 16 bases in between.

The CDR3 loop is CASREVAGPTDTQYF. The CDR3 coding sequence is TGTGCCAGCAGGGAGGTAGCGGGTCCCACAGATACGCAGTATTTT. The chain recombines TRBV6-1 with TRBJ2-3; 7 bases align to TRBD2. Per the germline V gene, CDR1 is MNHNS and CDR2 is SASEGT. Losses at the gene ends were 6 bases for V and 2 bases for J; bases not matched to a gene: 8. The CDR3 is 15 residues long.

In nucleotides, the CDR3 is TGCGCCAGCAGCCACGGGCCGGCCCCTAACACAGATACGCAGTATTTT. It encodes CASSHGPAPNTDTQYF. The chain links TRBV4-3 to TRBJ2-3; D unresolved. V dropped 3 bases and J dropped 2 bases, with 15 bases sitting between them. This CDR3 is built from 16 residues. Germline CDR1 LGHNA, CDR2 YSLEER.

The chain joins TRBV4-1 to TRBJ2-1; TRBD2 aligns across 14 bases. J lost 2 bases, V lost 0 bases, and 3 bases had no gene match. From germline, CDR1 is MGHRA and CDR2 YSYEKL. CDR3 length: 18 amino acids. The chain's CDR3 is CASSQDGLAGGTYNEQFF. DNA of the CDR3: TGCGCCAGCAGCCAAGATGGACTAGCGGGAGGAACCTACAATGAGCAGTTCTTC.

This clone was counted once. The chain combines TRBV20-1 with TRBJ2-1, with TRBD1 as a possible D gene (6 bases). With 6 bases removed from V and 9 bases from J, the gap between germline ends came to 12 bases. The CDR3 has 11 residues. Germline CDR1 is DFQATT and CDR2 is SNEGSKA (reference sequence). The CDR3 nucleotides are TGCAGTGCCCAGGGGCTGATTGAGCAGTTCTTC. Translating gives CSAQGLIEQFF.

This clone was seen a single time. The chain links TRBV9 to TRBJ2-3, with D uncertain. This CDR3 is built from 15 residues. V was clipped by 0 bases and J by 0 bases, with 8 bases between them. Germline V gene data show CDR1 as SGDLS and CDR2 as YYNGEE. CDR3 region: CASSVGQYSTDTQYF. The CDR3 DNA is TGTGCCAGCAGCGTAGGGCAGTATAGCACAGATACGCAGTATTTT.

The chain employs TRBV6-1 and TRBJ1-4; D is unclear. Germline V gene sequence: CDR1 MNHNS, CDR2 SASEGT. Trimming shortened V by 3 bases and J by 7 bases, and 18 bases separated the two germline ends. The CDR3 covers 16 residues. CDR3 sequence (DNA): TGTGCCAGCAGTGATGGGCTAACAGAGGGAGGTGAAAAACTGTTTTTT. Protein: CASSDGLTEGGEKLFF.

J is TRBJ2-5 and V is TRBV6-6, with 8 positions matching TRBD1. V dropped 6 bases and J dropped 2; count of bases not matched to a gene: 5. The CDR3 spans 14 residues. The V gene's germline CDR1 is MNHNY and CDR2 SVGAGI (reference sequence). The CDR3 DNA follows: TGTGCCAGCAGGGAGACAGGGGTGCAAGAGACCCAGTACTTC. Residues: CASRETGVQETQYF.

V gene TRBV7-3 combines with J gene TRBJ1-2; TRBD1 aligns across 8 bases. CDR3 length equals 16 residues. V shed 5 bases, J shed 3 bases, and the junction held 11 bases outside the gene matches. From germline, CDR1 is SGHTA and CDR2 FQGTGA. The CDR3 protein is CASSPQPGQDHYGYTF. The CDR3 DNA follows: TGTGCCAGCAGCCCCCAGCCGGGACAGGACCACTATGGCTACACCTTC.

This clone was counted once. This chain uses TRBV5-1 with TRBJ1-2; D gene uncertain. This CDR3 spans 12 amino acids. Deletions cut 4 bases from V and 8 bases from J, with 12 bases between. Germline CDR1 is SGHRS and CDR2 is YFSETQ. CDR3 residues: CASSGDLRGYTF. For the CDR3, the DNA is TGCGCCAGCAGCGGGGATCTGAGGGGCTACACCTTC. The variable domain in full, with the rest retrieved from reference TRBV5-1 and TRBJ1-2, is KAGVTQTPRYLIKTRGQQVTLSCSPISGHRSVSWYQQTPGQGLQFLFEYFSETQRNKGNFPGRFSGRQFSNSRSEMNVSTLELGDSALYLCASSGDLRGYTFGSGTRLTVV.